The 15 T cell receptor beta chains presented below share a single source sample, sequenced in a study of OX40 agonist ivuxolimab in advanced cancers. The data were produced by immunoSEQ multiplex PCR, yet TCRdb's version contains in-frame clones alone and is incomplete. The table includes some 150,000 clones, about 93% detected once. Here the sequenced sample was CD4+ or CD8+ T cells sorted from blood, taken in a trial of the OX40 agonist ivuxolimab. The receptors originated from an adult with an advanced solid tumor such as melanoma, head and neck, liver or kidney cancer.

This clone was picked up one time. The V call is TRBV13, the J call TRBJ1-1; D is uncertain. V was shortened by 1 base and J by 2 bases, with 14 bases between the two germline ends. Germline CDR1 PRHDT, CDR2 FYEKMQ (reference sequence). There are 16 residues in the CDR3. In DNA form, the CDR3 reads TGTGCCAGCAGCTTAGATAGTTTGGAGGGAAACACTGAAGCTTTCTTT. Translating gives CASSLDSLEGNTEAFF.

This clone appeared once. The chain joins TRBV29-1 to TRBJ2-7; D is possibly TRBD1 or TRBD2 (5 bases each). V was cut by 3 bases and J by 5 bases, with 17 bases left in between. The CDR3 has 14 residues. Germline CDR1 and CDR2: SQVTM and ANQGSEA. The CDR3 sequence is CSVDSQGVGHEQYF. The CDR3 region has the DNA TGCAGCGTTGATAGCCAGGGAGTTGGCCACGAGCAGTACTTC.

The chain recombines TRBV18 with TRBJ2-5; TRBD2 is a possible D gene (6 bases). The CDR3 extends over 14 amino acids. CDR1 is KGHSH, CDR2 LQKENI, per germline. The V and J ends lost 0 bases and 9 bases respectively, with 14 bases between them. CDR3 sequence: CASSPPGIPGAQYF. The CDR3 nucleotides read TGTGCCAGCTCACCACCGGGGATCCCGGGGGCCCAGTACTTC.

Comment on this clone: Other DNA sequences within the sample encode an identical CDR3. The CDR3 region has the DNA TGTGCCAGCAGTGGAGGGCGGGAGACCCAGTACTTC. Residues: CASSGGRETQYF. The chain joins TRBV6-1 to TRBJ2-5, with D maybe TRBD2 (5 bases). The CDR3 sequence is 12 residues long. V was clipped by 4 bases and J by 5 bases, with 8 bases between them. Germline V CDR1 and CDR2: MNHNS, SASEGT.

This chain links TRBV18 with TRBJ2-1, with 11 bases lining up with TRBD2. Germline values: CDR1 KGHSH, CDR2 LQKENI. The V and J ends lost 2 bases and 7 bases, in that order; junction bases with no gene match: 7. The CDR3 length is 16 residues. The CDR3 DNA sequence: TGTGCCAGCTCACCAGGGCTAGCGGGGGGCCTGAATGAGCAGTTCTTC. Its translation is CASSPGLAGGLNEQFF. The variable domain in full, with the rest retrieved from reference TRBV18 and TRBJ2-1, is NAGVMQNPRHLVRRRGQEARLRCSPMKGHSHVYWYRQLPEEGLKFMVYLQKENIIDESGMPKERFSAEFPKEGPSILRIQQVVRGDSAAYFCASSPGLAGGLNEQFFGPGTRLTVL.

The CDR3 nucleotides read TGCGCCAGCCGACAGGTGTTTTCCTACGAGGAGCAGTACTTC. The encoded protein is CASRQVFSYEEQYF. The chain carries TRBV5-1 and TRBJ2-7; a possible D gene is TRBD1 (6 bases). This CDR3 is built from 14 residues. Trimming cost V 7 bases and J 7 bases, with 21 bases left between them. CDR1 is SGHRS and CDR2 is YFSETQ in the germline V gene.

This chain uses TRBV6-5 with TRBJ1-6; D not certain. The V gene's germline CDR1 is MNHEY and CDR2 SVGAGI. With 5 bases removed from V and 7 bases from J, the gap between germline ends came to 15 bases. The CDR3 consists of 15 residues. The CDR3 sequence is CASSHVERANSPLHF. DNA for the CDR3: TGTGCCAGCAGTCACGTCGAACGGGCGAATTCACCCCTCCACTTT.

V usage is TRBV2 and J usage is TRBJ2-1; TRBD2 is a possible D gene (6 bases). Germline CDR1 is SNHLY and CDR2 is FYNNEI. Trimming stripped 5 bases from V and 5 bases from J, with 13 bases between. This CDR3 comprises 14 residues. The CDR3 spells CASSSDGGNNEQFF. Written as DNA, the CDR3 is TGTGCCAGCAGTAGCGATGGGGGGAACAATGAGCAGTTCTTC.

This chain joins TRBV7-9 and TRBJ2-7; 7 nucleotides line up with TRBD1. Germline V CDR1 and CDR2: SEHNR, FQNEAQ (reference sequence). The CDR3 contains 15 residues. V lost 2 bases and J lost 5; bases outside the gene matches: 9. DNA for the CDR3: TGTGCCAGCAGCTTAAAAGGGGGCCTGGAGCACGAGCAGTACTTC. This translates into CASSLKGGLEHEQYF.

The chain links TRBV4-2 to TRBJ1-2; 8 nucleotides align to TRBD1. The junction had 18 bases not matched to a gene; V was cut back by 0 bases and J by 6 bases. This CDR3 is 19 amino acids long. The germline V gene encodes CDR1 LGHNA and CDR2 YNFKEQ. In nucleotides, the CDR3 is TGTGCCAGCAGCCAAGATGGGGGGCCAGGGGGCGCACGGCCCCATGGCTACACCTTC. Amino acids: CASSQDGGPGGARPHGYTF.

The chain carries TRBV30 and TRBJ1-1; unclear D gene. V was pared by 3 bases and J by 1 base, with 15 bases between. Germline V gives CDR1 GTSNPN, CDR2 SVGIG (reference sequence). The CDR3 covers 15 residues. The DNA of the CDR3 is TGTGCCTGGAGGACCCCGTCGGCAGGGAACACTGAAGCTTTCTTT. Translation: CAWRTPSAGNTEAFF.

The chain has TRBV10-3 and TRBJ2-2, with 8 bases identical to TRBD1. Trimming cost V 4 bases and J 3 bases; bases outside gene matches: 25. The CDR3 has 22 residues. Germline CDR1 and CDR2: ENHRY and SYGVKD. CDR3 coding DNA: TGTGCCATCAGTGTATCGCGTTTCCTAGAGACAGGGGATTACGAGGACACCGGGGAGCTGTTTTTT. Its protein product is CAISVSRFLETGDYEDTGELFF.

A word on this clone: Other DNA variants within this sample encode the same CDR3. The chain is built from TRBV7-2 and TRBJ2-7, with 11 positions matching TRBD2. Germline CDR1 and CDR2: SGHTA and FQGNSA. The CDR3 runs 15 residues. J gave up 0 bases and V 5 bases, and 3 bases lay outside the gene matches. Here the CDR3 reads CASSPGLAASYEQYF. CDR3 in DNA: TGTGCCAGCAGCCCGGGACTAGCGGCCTCCTACGAGCAGTACTTC.

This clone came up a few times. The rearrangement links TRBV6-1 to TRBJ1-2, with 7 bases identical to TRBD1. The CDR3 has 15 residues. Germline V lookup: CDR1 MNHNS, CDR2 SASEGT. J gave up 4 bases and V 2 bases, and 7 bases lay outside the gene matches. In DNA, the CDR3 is TGTGCCAGCAGTGAATTCATCGGGACAGCCTATGGCTACACCTTC. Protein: CASSEFIGTAYGYTF.

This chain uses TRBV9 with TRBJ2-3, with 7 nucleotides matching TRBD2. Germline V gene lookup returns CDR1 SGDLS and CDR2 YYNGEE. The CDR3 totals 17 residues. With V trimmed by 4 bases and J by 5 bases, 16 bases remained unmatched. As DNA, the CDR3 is TGTGCCAGCAGCCGCCGGGGGGAGGCGGTGATTTTAGATACGCAGTATTTT. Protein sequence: CASSRRGEAVILDTQYF.